This T cell receptor (beta chain) was retrieved from a study of T cells in narcolepsy. For the study at large: Donors had narcolepsy type 1 or type 2, or were healthy controls.

Study conclusions and caveats: Healthy controls reportedly lacked the autoreactive clonotypes serially found in patients' blood. No autoreactive T cell clone sequences appeared in some memory CD4+ repertoires. Same-patient CSF and blood CD4+ T cell clonotypes included HCRT-specific and TRIB2-specific autoreactive ones.

The CDR3 length is 15 residues. The V end lost 5 bases, the J end lost 1 base, and 15 bases lay between the germline ends. The germline CDR1 and CDR2 sequences are SNHLY and FYNNEI. The protocol was immunoSEQ multiplex PCR, while the TCRdb copy is restricted to in-frame clones and leaves out a portion. The sample lists around 24,000 clones, around four fifths occurring once. On this clone itself: The antigen remains unidentified.

The specimen sequenced was CD45RA- memory CD4+ T cells from PBMCs. This sequence originates from a human donor with narcolepsy. The V and J genes are TRBV2 and TRBJ2-7, with D possibly matching TRBD2 (7 bases). The CDR3 protein is CASSPQGGGSYEQYF. Here the CDR3 DNA reads TGTGCCAGCAGTCCACAGGGAGGGGGGTCCTACGAGCAGTACTTC. The full variable domain, its missing parts supplied by reference TRBV2 and TRBJ2-7, is EPEVTQTPSHQVTQMGQEVILRCVPISNHLYFYWYRQILGQKVEFLVSFYNNEISEKSEIFDDQFSVERPDGSNFTLKIRSTKLEDSAMYFCASSPQGGGSYEQYFGPGTRLTVT.